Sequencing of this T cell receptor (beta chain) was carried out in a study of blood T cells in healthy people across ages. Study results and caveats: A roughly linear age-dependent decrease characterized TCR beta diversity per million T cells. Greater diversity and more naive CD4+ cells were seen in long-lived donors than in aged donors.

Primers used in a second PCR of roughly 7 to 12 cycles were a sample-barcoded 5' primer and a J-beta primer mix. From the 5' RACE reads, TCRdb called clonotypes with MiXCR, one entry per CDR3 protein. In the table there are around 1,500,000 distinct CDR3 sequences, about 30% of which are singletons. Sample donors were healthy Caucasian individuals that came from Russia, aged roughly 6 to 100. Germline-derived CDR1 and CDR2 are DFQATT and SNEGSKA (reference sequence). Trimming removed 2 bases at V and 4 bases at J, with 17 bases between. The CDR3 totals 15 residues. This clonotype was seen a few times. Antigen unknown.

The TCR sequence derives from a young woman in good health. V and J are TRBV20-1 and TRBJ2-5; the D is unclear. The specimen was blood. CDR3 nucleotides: TGCAGTGCTAGACTGCGTTGGTACCAATCAGAGACCCAGTACTTC. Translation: CSARLRWYQSETQYF.